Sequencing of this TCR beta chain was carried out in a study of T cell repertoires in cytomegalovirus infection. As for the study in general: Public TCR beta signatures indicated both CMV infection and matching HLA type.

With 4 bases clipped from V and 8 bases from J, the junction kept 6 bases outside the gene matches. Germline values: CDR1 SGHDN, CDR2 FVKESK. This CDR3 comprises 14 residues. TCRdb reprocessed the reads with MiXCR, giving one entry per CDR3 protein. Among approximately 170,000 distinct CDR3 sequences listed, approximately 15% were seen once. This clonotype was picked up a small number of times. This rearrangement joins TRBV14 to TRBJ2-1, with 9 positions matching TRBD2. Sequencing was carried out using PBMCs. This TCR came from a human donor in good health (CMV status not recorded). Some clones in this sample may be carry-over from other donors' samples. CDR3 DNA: TGTGCCAGCAGCCCCCAGAGCGGGAGGTATGAGCAGTTCTTC. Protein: CASSPQSGRYEQFF.